This TCR beta chain stems from a study of shared clonotypes between healthy human individuals. The overall study: There were three CD4 naive, three CD4 memory, two CD8 naive and one CD8 memory plates per donor.

In the case of this clone: What it binds is unknown.

Libraries were prepared by immunoSEQ multiplex PCR; TCRdb keeps only in-frame clonotypes and omits some of them. The sample has about 2 million clones, over 85% seen once. The CDR3 is 15 residues long. Germline CDR1 MNHEY, CDR2 SMNVEV (reference sequence). With 2 bases removed from V and 3 bases from J, the gap between germline ends came to 11 bases. Adult Caucasians living in Nashville, Tennessee made up all of the donors. Whole-study findings and limits: Blood alone was sampled, and tissue repertoires likely differ.

The J gene is TRBJ1-5, the V gene TRBV27; maybe TRBD1 (5 bases). Sequenced sample: naive CD4+ T cells sorted from blood. The subset is: CD45RA+ positively selected. The TCR was taken from a man between 18 and 35 years old in good health. In DNA form, the CDR3 reads TGTGCCAGCAGTTTAGAGGGGTCCCCCAATCAGCCCCAGCATTTT. It translates to CASSLEGSPNQPQHF.